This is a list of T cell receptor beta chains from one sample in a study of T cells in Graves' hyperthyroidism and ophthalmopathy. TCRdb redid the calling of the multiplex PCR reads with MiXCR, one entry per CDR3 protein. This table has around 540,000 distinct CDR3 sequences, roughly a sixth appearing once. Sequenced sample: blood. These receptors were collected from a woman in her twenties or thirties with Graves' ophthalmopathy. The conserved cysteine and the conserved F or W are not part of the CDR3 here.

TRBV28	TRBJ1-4	ASSSPRQGVEKLF
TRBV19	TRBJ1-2	ASRHRTVQLSDYGYT
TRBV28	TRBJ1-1	ASSSYGTEDTEAF
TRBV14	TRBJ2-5	ASSQGQVMGAETQY
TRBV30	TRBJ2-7	AWGHMREQY
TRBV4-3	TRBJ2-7	ASSQDRGLRGYSNEQY
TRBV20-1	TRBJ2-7	SARTLAGTTYEQY
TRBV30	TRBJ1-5	AWSRGGLNQPQH
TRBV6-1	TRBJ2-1	ATLRDDLYNEQF
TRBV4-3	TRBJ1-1	ASSQVRADRNTEAF
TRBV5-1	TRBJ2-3	ASSPRDSQTDTQY
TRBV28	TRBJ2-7	ASTPRGRAVNSYEQY
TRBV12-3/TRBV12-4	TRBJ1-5	ASSLAGGNQPQH
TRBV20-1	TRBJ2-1	SANKQVGYNEQF
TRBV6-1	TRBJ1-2	ASRAASGGGYT
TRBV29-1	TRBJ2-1	SAASSGSTDEQF
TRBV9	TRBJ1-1	ASSRGDEAF
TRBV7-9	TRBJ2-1	ASSPTNTDNEQF
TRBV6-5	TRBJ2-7	ASSYSIGRVEQY
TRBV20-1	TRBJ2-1	SARDQPRSSSYNEQF
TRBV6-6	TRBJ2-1	ASSYPRGSGSKPYNEQF
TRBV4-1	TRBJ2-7	ASSQESFSYEQY
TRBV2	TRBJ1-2	ASSDDRGQVGNGYT
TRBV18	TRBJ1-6	ASSPAGSYNSPLH
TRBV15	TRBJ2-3	ATSRVGRGSGRTRTDTQY
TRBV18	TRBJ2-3	ASSPGDSERY
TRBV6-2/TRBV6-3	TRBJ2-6	ASSYPTGSGANVLT
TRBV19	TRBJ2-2	ASSIGKGYTGELF
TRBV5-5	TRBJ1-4	ASSSVIGKLF
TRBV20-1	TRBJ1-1	SASPGASGTEAF
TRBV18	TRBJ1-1	ASSPGGITTEAF
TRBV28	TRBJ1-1	ASSFTGRDTEAF
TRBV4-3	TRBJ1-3	ASSQERDFGAGTIY
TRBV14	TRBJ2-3	ASSQDSSGLSTDTQY
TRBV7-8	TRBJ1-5	ASSAVKDRGRILGNQPQH
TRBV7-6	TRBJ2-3	ASSLAAAGGSPDTQY